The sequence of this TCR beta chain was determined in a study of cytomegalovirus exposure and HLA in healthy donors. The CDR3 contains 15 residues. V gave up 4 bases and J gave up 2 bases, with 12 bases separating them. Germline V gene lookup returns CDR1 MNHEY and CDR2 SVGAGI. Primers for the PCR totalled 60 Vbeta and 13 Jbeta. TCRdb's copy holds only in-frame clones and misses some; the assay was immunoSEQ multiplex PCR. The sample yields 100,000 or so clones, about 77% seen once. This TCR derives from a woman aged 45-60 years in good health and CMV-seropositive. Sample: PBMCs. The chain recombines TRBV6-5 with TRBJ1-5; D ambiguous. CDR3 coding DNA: TGTGCCAGCAGTTCACCGGGATCCGGCAATCAGCCCCAGCATTTT. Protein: CASSSPGSGNQPQHF.